Listed below are T cell receptor beta chains from one sample, sequenced in a study of blood T cell repertoires in COVID-19. Clones were read by immunoSEQ multiplex PCR, and TCRdb kept only the in-frame ones, dropping some. Among around 64,000 clones, over 75% were seen once, and the ten largest hold roughly 3.2%. Input material: peripheral blood. The origin of the receptors is a man aged 45 to 65 with active COVID-19. The CDR3 runs from the conserved cysteine through the conserved F or W. A D gene is named only where the DNA matches it firmly. Rows give clone size only sometimes, using once, few, many, or a class for an expanded clone.

>TRBV28|.|TRBJ2-7|.
CASSSSTGNSYEQYF
TGTGCCAGCAGTTCGTCGACAGGTAACTCCTACGAGCAGTACTTC
>TRBV9|TRBD1|TRBJ2-7|.
CASSKTGGALNEQYF
TGTGCCAGCAGCAAAACAGGGGGCGCATTGAACGAGCAGTACTTC
>TRBV5-1|.|TRBJ2-5|.
CASSFGETQYF
TGCGCCAGCAGCTTTGGCGAGACCCAGTACTTC
>TRBV2|.|TRBJ1-2|.
CASIPAGGEDYGYTF
TGTGCCAGCATTCCGGCGGGGGGTGAGGACTATGGCTACACCTTC
>TRBV7-7|TRBD1|TRBJ2-5|once
CASSFRGNLLQETQYF
TGTGCCAGCAGTTTCAGGGGGAACCTTCTCCAAGAGACCCAGTACTTC
>TRBV5-6|TRBD1|TRBJ2-3|.
CASSHRGTGRYTQYF
TGTGCCAGCAGCCACAGGGGGACCGGTCGATATACGCAGTATTTT
>TRBV5-6|TRBD1|TRBJ1-5|.
CASSLLGQGAYSNQPQHF
TGTGCCAGCAGCTTGCTTGGACAGGGGGCTTATAGCAATCAGCCCCAGCATTTT
>TRBV2|.|TRBJ2-5|.
CASSERTVQETQYF
TGTGCCAGCAGTGAAAGGACAGTCCAAGAGACCCAGTACTTC
>TRBV30|.|TRBJ2-7|few
CAWSVRDFSYEQYF
TGTGCCTGGAGTGTACGGGACTTCTCTTACGAGCAGTACTTC
>TRBV5-1|TRBD1|TRBJ1-3|.
CASSSISGGPGNTIYF
TGCGCCAGCAGCTCCATTTCAGGGGGCCCTGGAAACACCATATATTTT
>TRBV6-5|.|TRBJ1-6|.
CASSDGGWYDSPLHF
TGTGCCAGCTCCGACGGGGGGTGGTATGATTCACCCCTCCACTTT
>TRBV4-1|.|TRBJ1-3|.
CASSQIRGRKTPGNTIYF
TGCGCCAGCAGCCAGATTCGCGGTAGGAAAACCCCTGGAAACACCATATATTTT
>TRBV15|TRBD1|TRBJ1-5|.
CATTSGGSNQPQHF
TGTGCCACAACCTCAGGGGGGAGCAATCAGCCCCAGCATTTT
>TRBV27|TRBD1|TRBJ2-5|.
CASRTGTGGEETQYF
TGTGCCAGCAGAACCGGGACAGGGGGCGAAGAGACCCAGTACTTC
>TRBV2|TRBD2|TRBJ2-1|.
CASSVPLAVFF
TGTGCCAGCAGTGTTCCCCTAGCGGTGTTCTTC
>TRBV18|TRBD1|TRBJ2-2|.
CASSTAGTGIAGELFF
TGTGCCAGCTCAACCGCCGGGACAGGGATCGCCGGGGAGCTGTTTTTT
>TRBV9|.|TRBJ2-3|.
CASSAVTGVPGTQYF
TGTGCCAGCAGCGCCGTAACGGGGGTCCCGGGTACGCAGTATTTT
>TRBV3-1/TRBV3-2|TRBD2|TRBJ2-3|.
CASSQPGLAGGSTDTQYF
TGTGCCAGCAGCCAACCGGGACTAGCGGGGGGGAGCACAGATACGCAGTATTTT
>TRBV19|.|TRBJ1-3|.
CASSITSSGNTIYF
TGTGCCAGTAGTATAACTTCCTCTGGAAACACCATATATTTT
>TRBV28|TRBD1|TRBJ1-2|.
CASSLEGARGYTF
TGTGCCAGCAGTTTAGAGGGGGCCCGGGGCTACACCTTC
>TRBV9|.|TRBJ2-3|once
CASSIGGPDTQYF
TGTGCCAGCAGCATAGGGGGGCCAGATACGCAGTATTTT
>TRBV5-1|TRBD2|TRBJ2-3|.
CASSQGLAGTTDTQYF
TGCGCCAGCAGCCAGGGACTAGCGGGAACGACAGATACGCAGTATTTT
>TRBV24-1|TRBD2|TRBJ2-1|.
CATSPGTMVGGDNEQFF
TGTGCCACCAGTCCGGGGACGATGGTGGGAGGGGACAATGAGCAGTTCTTC
>TRBV7-7|.|TRBJ2-3|.
CASSLGGGWTDTQYF
TGTGCTAGCAGCTTAGGGGGGGGATGGACAGATACGCAGTATTTT
>TRBV28|TRBD1|TRBJ1-5|.
CASSQTRQGARPQHF
TGTGCCAGCAGCCAAACAAGACAGGGCGCACGGCCCCAGCATTTT
>TRBV11-3|.|TRBJ2-1|.
CASSLVARYNEQFF
TGTGCCAGCAGCTTAGTTGCGAGGTACAATGAGCAGTTCTTC
>TRBV13|TRBD1|TRBJ2-2|.
CASSFGQGNTGELFF
TGTGCCAGCAGCTTCGGACAGGGAAACACCGGGGAGCTGTTTTTT
>TRBV4-1|.|TRBJ1-2|.
CASSHLVGGKRSRNYGYTF
TGCGCCAGCAGCCACCTTGTGGGCGGGAAACGAAGCCGTAACTATGGCTACACCTTC
>TRBV12-3/TRBV12-4|TRBD1|TRBJ1-1|once
CASSLDRDAAFF
TGTGCCAGCAGCTTGGACAGGGACGCTGCTTTCTTT
>TRBV28|.|TRBJ1-5|.
CASSSGNQPQHF
TGTGCCAGCAGTTCCGGCAATCAGCCCCAGCATTTT
>TRBV11-2|.|TRBJ2-5|.
CASSPMGLPRETQYF
TGTGCCAGCAGCCCCATGGGACTCCCCCGGGAGACCCAGTACTTC
>TRBV3-1/TRBV3-2|.|TRBJ1-1|.
CASSQGGGTGRRLGEAFF
TGTGCCAGCAGCCAAGGTGGTGGAACAGGGCGGCGGTTGGGTGAAGCTTTCTTT
>TRBV6-5|.|TRBJ1-6|.
CASRRSGNSPLHF
TGTGCCAGCAGGCGTTCGGGGAATTCACCCCTCCACTTT
>TRBV6-5|.|TRBJ1-3|once
CASSTVTSAGNTIYF
TGTGCCAGCAGTACAGTCACAAGTGCGGGAAACACCATATATTTT
>TRBV10-3|TRBD1|TRBJ2-7|.
CAISGAGQGAVREQYF
TGTGCCATCAGTGGCGCGGGGCAGGGGGCAGTTCGCGAGCAGTACTTC